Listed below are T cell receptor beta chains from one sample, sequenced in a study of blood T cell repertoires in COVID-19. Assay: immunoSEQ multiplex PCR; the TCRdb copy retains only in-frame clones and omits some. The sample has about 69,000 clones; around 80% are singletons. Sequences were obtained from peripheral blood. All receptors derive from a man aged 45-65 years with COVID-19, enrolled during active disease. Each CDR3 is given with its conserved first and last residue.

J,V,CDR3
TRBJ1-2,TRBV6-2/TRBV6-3,CASSYTLGGSGGYTF
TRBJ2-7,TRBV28,CASSPGLFYEQYF
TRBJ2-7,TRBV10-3,CAISEHREGGEQYF
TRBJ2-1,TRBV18,CASSRSGGDSNEQFF
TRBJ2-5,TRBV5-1,CASSAGLDSETQYF
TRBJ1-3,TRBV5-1,CASSLRTGAPSGNTIYF
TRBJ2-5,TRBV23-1,CASSHFFRGGGEETQYF
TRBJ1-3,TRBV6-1,CASSEDLGLSGNTIYF
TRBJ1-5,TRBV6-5,CASRDSLSNQPQHF
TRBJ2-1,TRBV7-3,CASSLDRGSYNEQFF
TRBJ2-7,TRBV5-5,CASSLRGSIYEQYF
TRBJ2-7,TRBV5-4,CASSLAVGVFYEQYF
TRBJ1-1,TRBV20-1,CSATKGTEAFF
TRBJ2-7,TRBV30,CAWSAGTGVLYEQYF
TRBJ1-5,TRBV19,CASSITGGSHQPQHF
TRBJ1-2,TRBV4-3,CASSQQGTYGYTF
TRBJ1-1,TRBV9,CASSSTTGNTEAFF
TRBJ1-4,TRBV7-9,CASSLFNIRGREKLFF
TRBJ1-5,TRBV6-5,CASSYSNQGNQPQHF
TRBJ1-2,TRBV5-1,CASSTTGGDGYTF
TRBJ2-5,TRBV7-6,CASSLHVGIILETQYF
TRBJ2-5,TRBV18,CASSPFRGRTETQYF
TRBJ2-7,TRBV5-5,CASSFLGQGGHEQYF
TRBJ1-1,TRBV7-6,CASSLGDMNTEAFF
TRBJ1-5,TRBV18,CASSSGHLSNQPQHF
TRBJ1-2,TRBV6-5,CASRATGFSF
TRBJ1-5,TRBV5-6,CASSLGQGGQPQHF
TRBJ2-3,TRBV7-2,CASSLFKLGLAGVVDTQYF
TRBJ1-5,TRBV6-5,CASSSFQGPNQPQHF
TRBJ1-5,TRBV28,CASIDSNNQPQHF
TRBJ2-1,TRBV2,CASSWDSGGFF
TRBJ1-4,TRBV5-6,CASSLAGTGDEKLFF
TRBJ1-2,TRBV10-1,CASSWDRAFGYTF
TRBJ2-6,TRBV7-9,CASSLERLGANVLTF